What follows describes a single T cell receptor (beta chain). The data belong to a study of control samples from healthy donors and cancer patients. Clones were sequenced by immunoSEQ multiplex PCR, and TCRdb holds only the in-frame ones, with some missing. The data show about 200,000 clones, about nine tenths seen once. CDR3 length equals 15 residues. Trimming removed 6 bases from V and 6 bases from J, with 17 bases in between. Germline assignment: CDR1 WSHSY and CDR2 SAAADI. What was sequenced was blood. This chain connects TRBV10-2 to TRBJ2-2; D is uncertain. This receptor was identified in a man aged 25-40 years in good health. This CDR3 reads CASSVRPPPSGELFF. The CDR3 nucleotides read TGCGCCAGCAGCGTGAGACCCCCACCTTCCGGGGAGCTGTTTTTT.